What follows is one T cell receptor beta chain and its context. The V gene's germline CDR1 is SEHNR and CDR2 FQNEAQ (reference sequence). The CDR3 runs to 15 residues. The V gene lost 2 bases and the J gene lost 6 bases, with 16 bases spanning the gap. Method: immunoSEQ multiplex PCR; TCRdb's copy keeps in-frame clones and lacks some. Among 130,000 to 150,000 clones listed, over 90% were seen once. The data derive from a study of control samples from healthy donors and cancer patients. J is TRBJ1-2 and V is TRBV7-9; no clear D. Specimen: PBMCs. This sequence originates from a man aged 55 to 70 with colorectal cancer. CDR3: CASSLQFRAADGYTF. As DNA, the CDR3 is TGTGCCAGCAGCTTACAGTTTCGGGCCGCGGATGGCTACACCTTC.